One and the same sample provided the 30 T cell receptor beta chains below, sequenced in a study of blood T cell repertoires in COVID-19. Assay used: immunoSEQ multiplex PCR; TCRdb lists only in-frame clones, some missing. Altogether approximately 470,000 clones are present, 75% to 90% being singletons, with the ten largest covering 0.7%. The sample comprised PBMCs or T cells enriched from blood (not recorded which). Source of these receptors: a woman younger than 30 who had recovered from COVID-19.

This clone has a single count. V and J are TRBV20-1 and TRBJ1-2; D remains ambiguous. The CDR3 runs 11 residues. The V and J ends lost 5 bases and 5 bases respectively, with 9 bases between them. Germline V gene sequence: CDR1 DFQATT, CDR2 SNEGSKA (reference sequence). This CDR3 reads CSAAGVYGYTF. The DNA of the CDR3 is TGCAGTGCTGCCGGGGTTTATGGCTACACCTTC.

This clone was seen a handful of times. DNA of the CDR3: TGTGCCACCAGTGATTCCGGGACTGGCACAGGGGGAGAGCAGTACTTC. This translates into CATSDSGTGTGGEQYF. The rearrangement joins TRBV24-1 to TRBJ2-7; 8 bases fit TRBD1. V gave up 2 bases and J gave up 7 bases; unmatched junction bases: 12. The CDR3 is made up of 16 amino acids. CDR1 and CDR2 from the germline V gene are KGHDR and SFDVKD.

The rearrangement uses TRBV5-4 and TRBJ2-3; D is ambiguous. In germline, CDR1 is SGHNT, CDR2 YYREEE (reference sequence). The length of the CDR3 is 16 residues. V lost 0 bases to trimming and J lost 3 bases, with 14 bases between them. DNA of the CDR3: TGTGCCAGCAGCTTGGCGCTTGAGAGTAGAACAGATACGCAGTATTTT. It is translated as CASSLALESRTDTQYF.

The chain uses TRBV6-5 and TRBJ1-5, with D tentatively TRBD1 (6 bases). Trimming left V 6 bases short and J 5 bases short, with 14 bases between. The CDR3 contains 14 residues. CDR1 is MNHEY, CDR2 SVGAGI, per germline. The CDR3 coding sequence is TGTGCCAGCAGCCTTGACAGGCTAGATCAGCCCCAGCATTTT. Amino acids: CASSLDRLDQPQHF.

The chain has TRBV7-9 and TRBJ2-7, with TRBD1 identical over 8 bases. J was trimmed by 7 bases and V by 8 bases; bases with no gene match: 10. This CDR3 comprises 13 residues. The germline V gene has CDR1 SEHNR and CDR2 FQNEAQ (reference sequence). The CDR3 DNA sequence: TGTGCCAGCCGTAACGGGACAGGAAAAGAGCAGTACTTC. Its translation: CASRNGTGKEQYF.

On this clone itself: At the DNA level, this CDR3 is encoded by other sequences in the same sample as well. The CDR3: CASSDRGNSPLHF. CDR3 nucleotides: TGTGCCAGCAGTGACAGGGGTAATTCACCCCTCCACTTT. This chain connects TRBV6-1 to TRBJ1-6; maybe TRBD1 (6 bases). Looked up from germline, CDR1 is MNHNS and CDR2 is SASEGT. The V gene lost 3 bases and the J gene lost 6 bases, with 6 bases spanning the gap. This CDR3 is built from 13 residues.

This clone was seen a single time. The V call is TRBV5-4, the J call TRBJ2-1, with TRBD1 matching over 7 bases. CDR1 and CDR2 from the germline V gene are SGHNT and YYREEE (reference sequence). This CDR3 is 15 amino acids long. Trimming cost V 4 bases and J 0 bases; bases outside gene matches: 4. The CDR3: CASSPRDSSYNEQFF. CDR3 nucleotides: TGTGCCAGCAGCCCCCGGGACAGCTCCTACAATGAGCAGTTCTTC.

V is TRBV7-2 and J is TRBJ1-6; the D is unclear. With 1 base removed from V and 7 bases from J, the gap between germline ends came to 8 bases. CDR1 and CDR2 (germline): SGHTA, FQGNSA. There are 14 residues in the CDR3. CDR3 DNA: TGTGCCAGCAGCTTAGGGCAGGAAAATTCACCCCTCCACTTT. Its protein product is CASSLGQENSPLHF.

The CDR3 loop is CAIETAGQGDSPNEKLFF. The CDR3 region has the DNA TGTGCCATCGAAACAGCCGGACAGGGGGATTCACCTAATGAAAAACTGTTTTTT. V usage is TRBV10-3 and J usage is TRBJ1-4; 10 bases agree with TRBD1. V was pared by 8 bases and J by 3 bases, with 15 bases of the junction left unmatched. The CDR3 length is 18 residues. The germline V gene has CDR1 ENHRY and CDR2 SYGVKD.

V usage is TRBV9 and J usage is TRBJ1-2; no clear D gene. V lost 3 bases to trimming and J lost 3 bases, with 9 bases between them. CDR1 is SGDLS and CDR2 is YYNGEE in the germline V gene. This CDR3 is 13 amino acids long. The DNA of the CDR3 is TGTGCCAGCAGCGACCAACTGGACTATGGCTACACCTTC. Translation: CASSDQLDYGYTF.

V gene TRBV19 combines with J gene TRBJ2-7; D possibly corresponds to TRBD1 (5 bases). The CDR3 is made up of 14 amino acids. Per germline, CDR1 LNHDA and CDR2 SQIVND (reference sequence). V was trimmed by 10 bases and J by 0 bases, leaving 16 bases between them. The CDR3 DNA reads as TGTGCCACCCAGACCACAGGTACCTCCTACGAGCAGTACTTC. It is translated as CATQTTGTSYEQYF.

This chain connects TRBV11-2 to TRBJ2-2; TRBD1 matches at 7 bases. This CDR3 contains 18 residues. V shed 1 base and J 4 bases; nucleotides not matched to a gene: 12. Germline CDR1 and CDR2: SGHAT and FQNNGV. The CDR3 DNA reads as TGTGCCAGCAGCTTAGTCCTCATAGGACAGGTTATCACCGGGGAGCTGTTTTTT. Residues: CASSLVLIGQVITGELFF.

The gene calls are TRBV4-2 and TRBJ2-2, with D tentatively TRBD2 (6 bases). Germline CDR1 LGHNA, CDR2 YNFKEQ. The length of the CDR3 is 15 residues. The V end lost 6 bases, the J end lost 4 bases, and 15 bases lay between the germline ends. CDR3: CASSPGTLSTGELFF. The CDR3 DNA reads TGTGCCAGCAGTCCCGGGACTCTATCCACCGGGGAGCTGTTTTTT.

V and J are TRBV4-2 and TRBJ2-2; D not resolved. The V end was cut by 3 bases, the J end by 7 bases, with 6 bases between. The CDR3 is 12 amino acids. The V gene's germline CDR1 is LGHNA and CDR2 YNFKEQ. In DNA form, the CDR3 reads TGTGCCAGCAGCCACCTTATCGGGGAGCTGTTTTTT. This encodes CASSHLIGELFF.

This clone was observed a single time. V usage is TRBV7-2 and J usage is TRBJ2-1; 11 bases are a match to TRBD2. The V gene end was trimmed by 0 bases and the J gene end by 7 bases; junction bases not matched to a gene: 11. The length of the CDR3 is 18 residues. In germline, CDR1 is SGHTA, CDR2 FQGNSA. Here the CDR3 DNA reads TGTGCCAGCAGCTTAGCGCCTAGCGGGGGGACAGTTCAGAATGAGCAGTTCTTC. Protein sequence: CASSLAPSGGTVQNEQFF.

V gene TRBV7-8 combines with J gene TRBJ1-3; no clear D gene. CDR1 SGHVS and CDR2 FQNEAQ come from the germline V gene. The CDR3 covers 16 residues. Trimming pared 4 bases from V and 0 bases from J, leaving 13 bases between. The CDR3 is CASSSDYTISGNTIYF. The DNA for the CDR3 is TGTGCCAGCAGCTCCGACTATACTATCTCTGGAAACACCATATATTTT. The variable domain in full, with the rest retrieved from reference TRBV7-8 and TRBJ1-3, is GAGVSQSPRYKVAKRGQDVALRCDPISGHVSLFWYQQALGQGPEFLTYFQNEAQLDKSGLPSDRFFAERPEGSVSTLKIQRTQQEDSAVYLCASSSDYTISGNTIYFGEGSWLTVV.

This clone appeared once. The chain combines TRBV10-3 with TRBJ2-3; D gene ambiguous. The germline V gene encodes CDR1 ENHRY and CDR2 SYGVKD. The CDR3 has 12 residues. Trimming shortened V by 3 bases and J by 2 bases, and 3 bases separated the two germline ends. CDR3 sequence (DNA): TGTGCCATCAGTGACATCACAGATACGCAGTATTTT. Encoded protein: CAISDITDTQYF.

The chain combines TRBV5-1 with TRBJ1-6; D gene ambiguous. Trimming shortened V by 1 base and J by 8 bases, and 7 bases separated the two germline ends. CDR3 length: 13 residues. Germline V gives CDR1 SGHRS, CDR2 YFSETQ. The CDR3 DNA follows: TGCGCCAGCAGCTTGAATTCTTATTCACCCCTCCACTTT. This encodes CASSLNSYSPLHF.

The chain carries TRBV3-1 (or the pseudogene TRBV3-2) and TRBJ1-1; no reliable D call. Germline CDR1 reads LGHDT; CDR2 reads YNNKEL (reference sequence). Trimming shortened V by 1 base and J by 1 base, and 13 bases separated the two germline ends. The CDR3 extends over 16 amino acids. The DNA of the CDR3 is TGTGCCAGCAGCCAAGGCTGGGGAGGGTGGAACACTGAAGCTTTCTTT. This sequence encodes CASSQGWGGWNTEAFF.

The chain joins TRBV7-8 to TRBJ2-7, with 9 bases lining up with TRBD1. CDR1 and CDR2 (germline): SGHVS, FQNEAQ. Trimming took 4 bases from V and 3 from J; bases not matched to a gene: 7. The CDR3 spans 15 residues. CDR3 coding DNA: TGTGCCAGCAGCTCCCGGACAGGGGCACACTACGAGCAGTACTTC. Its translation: CASSSRTGAHYEQYF.

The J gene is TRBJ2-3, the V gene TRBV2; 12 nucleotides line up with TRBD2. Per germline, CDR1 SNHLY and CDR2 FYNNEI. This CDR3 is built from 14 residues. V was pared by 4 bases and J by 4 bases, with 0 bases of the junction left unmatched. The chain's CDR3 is CASSASGGADTQYF. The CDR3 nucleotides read TGTGCCAGCAGTGCTAGCGGGGGGGCAGATACGCAGTATTTT.

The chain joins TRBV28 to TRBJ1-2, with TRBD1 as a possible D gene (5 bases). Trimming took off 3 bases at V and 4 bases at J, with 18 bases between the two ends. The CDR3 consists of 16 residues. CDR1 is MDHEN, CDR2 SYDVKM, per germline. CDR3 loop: CASSFSSVRGSYGYTF. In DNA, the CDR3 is TGTGCCAGCAGTTTTAGTTCGGTAAGGGGCTCCTATGGCTACACCTTC.

CDR3 bases: TGCGCCAGCGGCCTTTCTGCGGGGGCCAGCACAGATACGCAGTATTTT. Protein product: CASGLSAGASTDTQYF. The chain combines TRBV5-1 with TRBJ2-3, with a tentative D call TRBD2 (7 bases). Germline V CDR1 and CDR2: SGHRS, YFSETQ. Trimming pared 7 bases from V and 0 bases from J, leaving 18 bases between. CDR3 size: 16 residues.

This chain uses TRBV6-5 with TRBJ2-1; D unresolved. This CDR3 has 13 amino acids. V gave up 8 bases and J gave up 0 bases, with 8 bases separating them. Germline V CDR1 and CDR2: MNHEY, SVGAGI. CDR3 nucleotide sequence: TGTGCCAGCTCGGCGGTCTCCTACAATGAGCAGTTCTTC. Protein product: CASSAVSYNEQFF.

The CDR3 is CASSHPRGYSNQPQHF. Here the CDR3 DNA reads TGCGCCAGCAGTCATCCCAGGGGTTATAGCAATCAGCCCCAGCATTTT. V usage is TRBV23-1 and J usage is TRBJ1-5; weak D call: TRBD1 (6 bases). TRBV23-1 is assigned to the ORF class and has an uncertain function. Trimming removed 3 bases from V and 0 bases from J, with 12 bases in between. The CDR3 is 16 amino acids.

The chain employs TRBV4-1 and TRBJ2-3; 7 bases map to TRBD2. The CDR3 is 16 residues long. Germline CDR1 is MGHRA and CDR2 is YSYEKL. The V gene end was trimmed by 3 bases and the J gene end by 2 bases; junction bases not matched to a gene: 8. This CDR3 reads CASSHPGRGNTDTQYF. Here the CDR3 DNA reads TGCGCCAGCAGCCATCCGGGGCGGGGGAACACAGATACGCAGTATTTT.

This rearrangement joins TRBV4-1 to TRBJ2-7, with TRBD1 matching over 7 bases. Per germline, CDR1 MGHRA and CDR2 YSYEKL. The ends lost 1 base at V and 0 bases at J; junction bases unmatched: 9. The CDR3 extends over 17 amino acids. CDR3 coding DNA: TGCGCCAGCAGCCAAGCCCCCGCCTGGGACAGCTCCTACGAGCAGTACTTC. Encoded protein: CASSQAPAWDSSYEQYF.

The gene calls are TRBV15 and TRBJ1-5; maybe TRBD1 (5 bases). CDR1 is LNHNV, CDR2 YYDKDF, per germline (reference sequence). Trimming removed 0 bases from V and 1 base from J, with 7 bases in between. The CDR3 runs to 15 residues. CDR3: CATSRDGGSNQPQHF. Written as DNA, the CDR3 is TGTGCCACCAGCAGAGACGGGGGAAGCAATCAGCCCCAGCATTTT.

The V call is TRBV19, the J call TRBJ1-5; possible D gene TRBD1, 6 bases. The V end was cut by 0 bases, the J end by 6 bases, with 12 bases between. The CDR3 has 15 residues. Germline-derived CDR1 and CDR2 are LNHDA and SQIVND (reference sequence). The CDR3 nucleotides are TGTGCCAGTAGTATAGATACAGGGTTAGGTCAGCCCCAGCATTTT. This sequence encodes CASSIDTGLGQPQHF. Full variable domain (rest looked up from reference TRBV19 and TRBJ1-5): DGGITQSPKYLFRKEGQNVTLSCEQNLNHDAMYWYRQDPGQGLRLIYYSQIVNDFQKGDIAEGYSVSREKKESFPLTVTSAQKNPTAFYLCASSIDTGLGQPQHFGDGTRLSIL.

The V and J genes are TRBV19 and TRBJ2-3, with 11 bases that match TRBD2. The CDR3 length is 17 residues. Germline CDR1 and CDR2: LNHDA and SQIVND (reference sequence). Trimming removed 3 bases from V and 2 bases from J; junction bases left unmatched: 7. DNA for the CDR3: TGTGCCAGTAGTATTGGGGGGACTAGCGGCTTCACAGATACGCAGTATTTT. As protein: CASSIGGTSGFTDTQYF. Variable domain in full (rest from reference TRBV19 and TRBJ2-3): DGGITQSPKYLFRKEGQNVTLSCEQNLNHDAMYWYRQDPGQGLRLIYYSQIVNDFQKGDIAEGYSVSREKKESFPLTVTSAQKNPTAFYLCASSIGGTSGFTDTQYFGPGTRLTVL.